Shown below are 23 T cell receptor beta chains from a single sample sequenced in a study of T-cell reconstitution after alpha-beta-depleted transplantation in children. Unique molecular identifiers were built into the TCRbeta library. One entry per CDR3 protein results from TCRdb running MiXCR on the PCR reads. The repertoire consists of around 480,000 distinct CDR3 sequences, with around a third occurring once and the leading ten covering around 2.5%. Sequencing used PBMCs from the stem cell graft donor, obtained from the stem cell graft. The receptors were gathered from a human donor who donated a stem cell graft to a child with aplastic anemia.

This clonotype was observed a few times. V usage is TRBV4-1 and J usage is TRBJ2-7; D is unresolved. The CDR3 extends over 17 amino acids. Trimming left V 3 bases short and J 4 bases short, with 22 bases between. Germline loops: CDR1 MGHRA, CDR2 YSYEKL. CDR3 DNA: TGCGCCAGCAGCCATGCTGCCTCTTTCGGTTCGTTTTACGAGCAGTACTTC. Translating it yields CASSHAASFGSFYEQYF.

The V and J genes are TRBV18 and TRBJ2-3; D call uncertain. The CDR3 sequence is 13 residues long. Germline assignment: CDR1 KGHSH and CDR2 LQKENI. V was shortened by 0 bases and J by 6 bases, with 7 bases between the two germline ends. The CDR3 sequence is CASSPPSRDTQYF. Written as DNA, the CDR3 is TGTGCCAGCTCACCACCCTCACGCGATACGCAGTATTTT.

This chain links TRBV20-1 with TRBJ2-5; TRBD1 aligns across 8 bases. The V gene end was trimmed by 6 bases and the J gene end by 2 bases; junction bases not matched to a gene: 5. The CDR3 contains 13 residues. The V gene's germline CDR1 is DFQATT and CDR2 SNEGSKA (reference sequence). Here the CDR3 DNA reads TGCAGTGCCGAAGGACAGGGACAAGAGACCCAGTACTTC. Translated: CSAEGQGQETQYF.

This clonotype was counted a few times. The gene calls are TRBV5-6 and TRBJ2-3; unclear D gene. CDR1 is SGHDT and CDR2 is YYEEEE in the germline V gene. The length of the CDR3 is 16 residues. Trimming removed 0 bases from V and 5 bases from J, with 16 bases in between. This chain's CDR3 is CASSLEVRSLKDTQYF. CDR3 bases: TGTGCCAGCAGCTTGGAGGTGCGGTCATTAAAAGATACGCAGTATTTT.

For the CDR3, the DNA is TGTGCCAGCTCACGCCGGGCGTCCCGGGACAGCGGCGATGAGCAGTTCTTC. Translation gives CASSRRASRDSGDEQFF. The gene calls are TRBV18 and TRBJ2-1; TRBD1 matches 7 bases. V lost 4 bases, J lost 8 bases, and 17 bases stayed unmatched. The germline V gene encodes CDR1 KGHSH and CDR2 LQKENI. The length of the CDR3 is 17 residues. Filled out from reference TRBV18 and TRBJ2-1, the complete variable domain reads NAGVMQNPRHLVRRRGQEARLRCSPMKGHSHVYWYRQLPEEGLKFMVYLQKENIIDESGMPKERFSAEFPKEGPSILRIQQVVRGDSAAYFCASSRRASRDSGDEQFFGPGTRLTVL.

In its sample, this clonotype was seen a few times. The chain joins TRBV5-1 to TRBJ2-1; D is possibly TRBD1 (5 bases). The V end was cut by 0 bases, the J end by 8 bases, with 12 bases between. Germline CDR1 SGHRS, CDR2 YFSETQ. The CDR3 extends over 14 amino acids. This CDR3 is CASSLGQGGDEQFF. The CDR3 DNA is TGCGCCAGCAGCTTGGGGCAGGGTGGCGATGAGCAGTTCTTC.

The V call is TRBV20-1, the J call TRBJ2-1; possible D gene TRBD2, 6 bases. The CDR3 covers 15 residues. V was shortened by 0 bases and J by 7 bases, with 16 bases between the two germline ends. Per germline, CDR1 DFQATT and CDR2 SNEGSKA (reference sequence). This CDR3 reads CSAREKRELKNEQFF. CDR3 DNA sequence: TGCAGTGCTAGAGAGAAACGGGAGTTAAAGAATGAGCAGTTCTTC.

This clonotype was picked up a small number of times. The chain links TRBV20-1 to TRBJ2-7; D possibly uses TRBD1 or TRBD2 (5 bases each). The CDR3 has 12 residues. Germline lookup yields CDR1 DFQATT and CDR2 SNEGSKA (reference sequence). Between the trimmed V and J ends, which lost 6 bases and 3 bases, there was a span of 12 bases. The chain's CDR3 is CSAGTTYYEQYF. The CDR3 DNA reads TGCAGTGCCGGGACGACCTACTACGAGCAGTACTTC.

J is TRBJ1-2 and V is TRBV12-3 or TRBV12-4; D perhaps matches TRBD1 (5 bases). Between the trimmed V and J ends, which lost 2 bases and 5 bases, there was a span of 18 bases. The CDR3 totals 16 residues. The CDR3, as DNA: TGTGCCAGCAGTTTAATTGTAACAGGTGGTACTTATGGCTACACCTTC. Translated, it gives CASSLIVTGGTYGYTF.

The genes are TRBV24-1 and TRBJ2-2, with a tentative D call TRBD2 (5 bases). The germline gives CDR1 KGHDR, CDR2 SFDVKD. CDR3 length: 17 amino acids. The germline V and J ends were trimmed by 4 bases and 6 bases, with 20 bases remaining between them. CDR3 loop: CATSEPSGGARPGELFF. The CDR3 nucleotides are TGTGCCACCAGTGAACCGAGCGGAGGCGCCCGTCCCGGGGAGCTGTTTTTT.

The rearrangement joins TRBV7-2 to TRBJ1-2, with 7 bases lining up with TRBD1. There are 15 residues in the CDR3. Trimming took 2 bases from V and 6 from J; bases not matched to a gene: 9. The germline V gene has CDR1 SGHTA and CDR2 FQGNSA. The CDR3 loop is CASSLNPAGGDGYTF. The CDR3 DNA is TGTGCCAGCAGCTTAAACCCCGCAGGGGGTGATGGCTACACCTTC.

The V call is TRBV29-1, the J call TRBJ2-1, with 11 bases matching TRBD2. Germline values: CDR1 SQVTM, CDR2 ANQGSEA. The CDR3 is 17 amino acids. Trimming took 2 bases from V and 4 from J; bases not matched to a gene: 10. CDR3 coding DNA: TGCAGCGTTGAATTGGGACTGACTAGCGGGATGTACAATGAGCAGTTCTTC. Translation: CSVELGLTSGMYNEQFF.

The V and J genes are TRBV10-3 and TRBJ1-5; tentative D call: TRBD1 (6 bases). Germline V CDR1 and CDR2: ENHRY, SYGVKD. The V end was cut by 3 bases, the J end by 5 bases, with 11 bases between. This CDR3 has 14 amino acids. CDR3 region: CAISERGGDQPQHF. For the CDR3, the DNA is TGTGCCATCAGTGAAAGAGGGGGGGATCAGCCCCAGCATTTT.

The CDR3 loop reads CASSLVSQGAMNTEAFF. In nucleotides, the CDR3 is TGTGCCAGCAGCTTAGTTTCCCAGGGGGCTATGAACACTGAAGCTTTCTTT. The chain joins TRBV7-2 to TRBJ1-1, with TRBD1 identical over 8 bases. The V gene end was trimmed by 1 base and the J gene end by 0 bases; junction bases not matched to a gene: 7. This CDR3 has 17 residues. The germline V gene encodes CDR1 SGHTA and CDR2 FQGNSA.

This clonotype was seen only a few times. CDR3 protein: CATDSSGHNEQFF. The CDR3 region has the DNA TGTGCCACAGACTCTAGCGGTCACAATGAGCAGTTCTTC. The chain recombines TRBV12-3 or TRBV12-4 with TRBJ2-1, with 7 bases lining up with TRBD2. The V segment lost 10 bases and the J segment 5 bases; nucleotides outside the gene matches: 8. The CDR3 has 13 amino acids.

This clonotype has more than one count but fewer than ten. The chain combines TRBV7-6 with TRBJ2-1; no reliable D call. The V and J ends lost 7 bases and 2 bases respectively, with 12 bases between them. CDR3 length equals 14 residues. Germline V gene sequence: CDR1 SGHVS, CDR2 FNYEAQ. CDR3 residues: CASTTWSTYNEQFF. The CDR3 DNA sequence: TGTGCCAGCACGACGTGGTCCACCTACAATGAGCAGTTCTTC.

This clonotype has a handful of counts. V usage is TRBV18 and J usage is TRBJ2-1; D remains ambiguous. There are 17 residues in the CDR3. Trimming removed 2 bases at V and 0 bases at J, with 14 bases between. Germline CDR1 is KGHSH and CDR2 is LQKENI. CDR3: CASSPDGAGSSYNEQFF. The CDR3 DNA reads TGTGCCAGCTCACCAGACGGAGCCGGAAGCTCCTACAATGAGCAGTTCTTC.

The rearrangement joins TRBV7-2 to TRBJ2-7, with 11 bases matching TRBD2. J lost 7 bases, V lost 4 bases, and 9 bases had no gene match. Per the germline V gene, CDR1 is SGHTA and CDR2 is FQGNSA. This CDR3 contains 15 residues. CDR3 sequence: CASSSRIAGGPEQYF. The CDR3 DNA sequence: TGTGCCAGCAGCTCAAGAATAGCGGGAGGGCCAGAGCAGTACTTC.

The V gene is TRBV9, the J gene TRBJ2-1, with D perhaps matching TRBD1 or TRBD2 (5 bases each). The CDR3 spans 13 residues. Trimming took 3 bases from V and 5 from J, leaving 9 bases between them. Germline V gene lookup returns CDR1 SGDLS and CDR2 YYNGEE. CDR3 sequence (DNA): TGTGCCAGCAGCGGGGGGACGGACAATGAGCAGTTCTTC. Encoded protein: CASSGGTDNEQFF. Looking up the rest from reference TRBV9 and TRBJ2-1 gives the full variable domain: DSGVTQTPKHLITATGQRVTLRCSPRSGDLSVYWYQQSLDQGLQFLIQYYNGEERAKGNILERFSAQQFPDLHSELNLSSLELGDSALYFCASSGGTDNEQFFGPGTRLTVL.

This clonotype appeared a few times. The J gene is TRBJ2-1, the V gene TRBV30, with 7 positions matching TRBD1. J gave up 2 bases and V 0 bases, and 4 bases lay outside the gene matches. In germline, CDR1 is GTSNPN, CDR2 SVGIG (reference sequence). The CDR3 runs 15 residues. CDR3 in amino acids: CAWSVGGFTYNEQFF. The DNA for the CDR3 is TGTGCCTGGAGTGTAGGGGGCTTCACCTACAATGAGCAGTTCTTC. Full variable domain (remainder filled in from reference TRBV30 and TRBJ2-1): SQTIHQWPATLVQPVGSPLSLECTVEGTSNPNLYWYRQAAGRGLQLLFYSVGIGQISSEVPQNLSASRPQDRQFILSSKKLLLSDSGFYLCAWSVGGFTYNEQFFGPGTRLTVL.

This clonotype was seen a few times. The V call is TRBV20-1, the J call TRBJ2-2; no reliable D call. V lost 0 bases, J lost 2 bases, and 13 bases lay in between. Germline V gene data show CDR1 as DFQATT and CDR2 as SNEGSKA (reference sequence). This CDR3 contains 16 residues. The CDR3 is CSARDWRRSNTGELFF. The CDR3 nucleotides are TGCAGTGCTAGAGATTGGAGACGGAGCAACACCGGGGAGCTGTTTTTT.

The CDR3 sequence: CASSTRTGESGYTF. DNA for the CDR3: TGTGCCAGCAGCACACGGACAGGGGAAAGTGGCTACACCTTC. This chain links TRBV7-2 with TRBJ1-2, with 9 bases matching TRBD1. Trimming cost V 5 bases and J 7 bases; bases outside gene matches: 8. CDR1 is SGHTA, CDR2 FQGNSA, per germline. The CDR3 totals 14 residues.

The V call is TRBV19, the J call TRBJ2-1; D may be TRBD2 (5 bases). CDR1 and CDR2 from the germline V gene are LNHDA and SQIVND (reference sequence). Trimming removed 3 bases at V and 4 bases at J, with 13 bases between. This CDR3 is 15 amino acids long. CDR3 in DNA: TGTGCCAGTAGTATTATCCTAGCCGCATACAATGAGCAGTTCTTC. It yields the protein CASSIILAAYNEQFF.